Listed below are T cell receptor beta chains from one sample, sequenced in a study of shared clonotypes between healthy human individuals. Repertoires were generated with immunoSEQ multiplex PCR, while TCRdb's copy carries only in-frame clones and drops some. Among about half a million clones, about 72% were seen once, and the ten largest hold around 12%. Sequenced input: PBMCs. Receptors originate from a woman aged 40 to 50 in good health. Some clones in this sample may be carry-over from other donors' samples. CDR3s include the opening cysteine and the closing phenylalanine or tryptophan. A D gene is named only where the DNA matches it firmly. Some rows mark clone size as missing; the rest say once, few, many or name a class of expanded clone.

V	size	J	D	CDR3	DNA
TRBV11-2	.	TRBJ2-7	.	CASSPPWPLRSYEQYF	TGTGCCAGCAGCCCGCCGTGGCCCCTGAGGTCCTACGAGCAGTACTTC
TRBV28	.	TRBJ2-2	TRBD1	CASSFGTVNVGELFF	TGTGCCAGCAGTTTCGGGACAGTCAATGTGGGGGAGCTGTTTTTT
TRBV4-1	.	TRBJ1-2	.	CASSQDSPTGYTF	TGCGCCAGCAGCCAAGATTCCCCGACTGGCTACACCTTC
TRBV30	.	TRBJ2-2	TRBD1	CAWSRTGGKVGELFF	TGTGCCTGGAGTAGGACAGGGGGCAAGGTCGGGGAGCTGTTTTTT
TRBV6-5	many	TRBJ2-7	TRBD2	CASRWSLADSYEQYF	TGTGCCAGCAGGTGGTCCCTAGCGGACTCCTACGAGCAGTACTTC
TRBV14	once	TRBJ2-3	TRBD2	CASSQAGGPGRQYF	TGTGCCAGCAGCCAAGCGGGAGGGCCGGGACGGCAGTATTTT
TRBV28	.	TRBJ2-1	TRBD2	CASSPSRLAGEQFF	TGTGCCAGCAGTCCCTCCAGACTAGCAGGTGAGCAGTTCTTC
TRBV7-9	.	TRBJ2-5	TRBD2	CASTLGIAGEETQYF	TGTGCCAGCACCCTAGGTATAGCGGGAGAAGAGACCCAGTACTTC
TRBV5-1	.	TRBJ2-7	TRBD1	CASSPHRTGSPYEQYF	TGCGCCAGCAGCCCGCACCGGACAGGGAGCCCCTACGAGCAGTACTTC
TRBV10-3	once	TRBJ1-2	TRBD1	CATRQGQNYGYTF	TGTGCCACCAGACAGGGGCAAAACTATGGCTACACCTTC
TRBV4-2	.	TRBJ2-7	.	CASSSHGEQYF	TGTGCCAGCAGCTCCCACGGCGAGCAGTACTTC
TRBV10-1	.	TRBJ1-1	.	CASSAVKNPNTEAFF	TGCGCCAGCAGTGCCGTAAAGAATCCAAACACTGAAGCTTTCTTT
TRBV28	.	TRBJ2-7	TRBD2	CASSFAGAYEQYF	TGTGCCAGCAGTTTTGCGGGAGCCTACGAGCAGTACTTC
TRBV2	.	TRBJ1-1	.	CASADRKNTEAFF	TGTGCCAGCGCCGACAGAAAGAACACTGAAGCTTTCTTT
TRBV19	.	TRBJ2-7	.	CASSIVVGGSSYEQYF	TGTGCCAGTAGTATCGTCGTAGGAGGGAGCTCCTACGAGCAGTACTTC
TRBV7-7	.	TRBJ2-2	TRBD2	CASSLAPSGRRDTGELFF	TGTGCTAGCAGCTTAGCCCCTAGCGGGAGGAGGGACACCGGGGAGCTGTTTTTT
TRBV19	.	TRBJ2-7	TRBD1	CASSPDRGLYEQYF	TGTGCCAGTAGTCCTGACAGGGGGCTCTACGAGCAGTACTTC
TRBV5-1	.	TRBJ2-1	TRBD2	CASSSSSGSTSYNEQFF	TGCGCCAGCAGCAGTTCTAGCGGGAGCACGAGCTACAATGAGCAGTTCTTC
TRBV5-1	.	TRBJ2-1	TRBD2	CASSLDSGSSYNEQFF	TGCGCCAGCAGCTTGGATAGCGGGAGCTCCTACAATGAGCAGTTCTTC
TRBV30	.	TRBJ1-4	.	CAWSVGSPEKLFF	TGTGCCTGGAGTGTCGGGTCACCAGAAAAACTGTTTTTT
TRBV5-4	.	TRBJ2-5	TRBD2	CASSSRGLAGAETQYF	TGTGCCAGCAGCTCTCGGGGGCTAGCGGGGGCGGAGACCCAGTACTTC
TRBV7-8	once	TRBJ2-1	TRBD2	CASSLARTSGEQFF	TGTGCCAGCAGCTTAGCGAGGACTAGCGGGGAGCAGTTCTTC
TRBV28	.	TRBJ1-4	TRBD1	CASSLPPGTGIMRDEKLFF	TGTGCCAGCAGTTTACCCCCCGGGACAGGGATTATGCGTGATGAAAAACTGTTTTTT
TRBV5-1	.	TRBJ1-2	.	CASSDSNYGYTF	TGCGCCAGCAGCGACAGCAACTATGGCTACACCTTC
TRBV28	.	TRBJ1-6	.	CASRGSGSYSPLHF	TGTGCCAGCAGGGGATCGGGCAGTTATTCACCCCTCCACTTT
TRBV4-1	.	TRBJ1-4	.	CASSRSVDSFNEKLFF	TGCGCCAGCAGCCGATCGGTAGACAGCTTTAATGAAAAACTGTTTTTT
TRBV2	.	TRBJ1-5	.	CASGGIYSNQPQHF	TGTGCCAGCGGTGGGATTTATAGCAATCAGCCCCAGCATTTT